The sample holds one count of the clone carrying this T cell receptor beta chain. Assay used: immunoSEQ multiplex PCR; TCRdb lists only in-frame clones, some missing. This table has more than 50,000 clones, about 89% appearing once. The data derive from a study of T cell changes during pregnancy in multiple sclerosis. The J segment lost 5 bases and the V segment lost 0 bases, leaving 4 bases of the junction unmatched. Looked up from germline, CDR1 is MNHEY and CDR2 is SVGAGI. The CDR3 consists of 16 residues. V gene TRBV6-5 combines with J gene TRBJ1-3, with TRBD1 identical over 10 bases. This specimen was peripheral blood, taken in the first trimester of pregnancy. The source is a female donor with multiple sclerosis, enrolled in a pregnancy study. The chain's CDR3 is CASSYSSDRGRNTIYF. The CDR3 DNA sequence: TGTGCCAGCAGTTACTCTTCCGACAGGGGGCGAAACACCATATATTTT.